The entry below gives a single TCR beta chain sequence along with its context. These data belong to a study of blood T cell repertoires in COVID-19. Study summary: Sites across the United States, Italy and Spain contributed samples from acute and convalescent COVID-19. From T cells, B-cell-depleted T cells, or PBMCs came the material, which was cDNA or gDNA.

CDR3 length equals 14 residues. The V gene end was trimmed by 6 bases and the J gene end by 7 bases; junction bases not matched to a gene: 9. The germline V gene encodes CDR1 MNHEY and CDR2 SVGAGI. The assay was immunoSEQ multiplex PCR, and TCRdb's table has in-frame clones only and misses some. The data show some 210,000 clones, approximately 91% seen once. This sequence originates from a woman between 35 and 50 years old who had recovered from COVID-19. Source material: peripheral blood. This rearrangement joins TRBV6-5 to TRBJ2-1; TRBD2 agrees at 7 bases. The CDR3 loop reads CASRPGGSGNEQFF. CDR3 DNA: TGTGCCAGCAGGCCGGGCGGGAGTGGGAATGAGCAGTTCTTC.